The source of this T cell receptor (beta chain) is a study of cytomegalovirus exposure and HLA in healthy donors. Overall study findings and caveats: Within a later analysis, the majority of CMV-associated TCR beta chains appeared HLA-restricted. It is likely that the observed cluster of highly shared sequence variants was a sequencing artifact.

13 Jbeta primers and 60 Vbeta primers were used for the PCR. The table came from immunoSEQ multiplex PCR; TCRdb's copy has only in-frame clones and leaves some out. The sample lists about 190,000 clones, 84% occurring once. About this clone: What it binds is unknown.

Germline values: CDR1 SQVTM, CDR2 ANQGSEA. The V end lost 6 bases, the J end lost 0 bases, and 12 bases lay between the germline ends. The CDR3 consists of 14 residues. Sequenced sample: PBMCs. The source is a boy between 5 and 17 years old in good health and CMV-seronegative. The genes are TRBV29-1 and TRBJ1-3, with D hard to call. This CDR3 reads CSVKLPDSGNTIYF. The CDR3 region has the DNA TGCAGCGTCAAACTCCCCGACTCTGGAAACACCATATATTTT.